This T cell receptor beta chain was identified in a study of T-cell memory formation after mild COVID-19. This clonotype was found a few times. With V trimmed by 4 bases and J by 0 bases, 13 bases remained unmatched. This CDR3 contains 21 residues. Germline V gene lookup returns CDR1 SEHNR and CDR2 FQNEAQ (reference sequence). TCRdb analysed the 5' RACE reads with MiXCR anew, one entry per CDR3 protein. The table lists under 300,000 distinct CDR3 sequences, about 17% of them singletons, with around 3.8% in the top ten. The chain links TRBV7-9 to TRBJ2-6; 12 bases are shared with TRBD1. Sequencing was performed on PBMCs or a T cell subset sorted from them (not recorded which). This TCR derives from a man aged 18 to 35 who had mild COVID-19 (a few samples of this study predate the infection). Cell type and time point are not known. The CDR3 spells CASSWGTGGPSSYSGANVLTF. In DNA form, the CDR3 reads TGTGCCAGCAGCTGGGGGACAGGGGGCCCTTCTTCATACTCTGGGGCCAACGTCCTGACTTTC.